Listed below are T cell receptor beta chains from one sample, sequenced in a study of a mutant IDH1 vaccine in newly diagnosed glioma. These receptors have no known antigen. TCRdb keeps only in-frame clones here, not all; method: immunoSEQ multiplex PCR. The sample lists around 25,000 clones; 60% to 80% were seen once. The input for sequencing was PBMCs, taken from a glioma patient whose treatment included an IDH1 peptide vaccine. Every receptor here comes from a woman aged 18 to 35 with glioma. CDR3s leave out the opening cysteine and the closing phenylalanine or tryptophan.

V gene	J gene	CDR3 protein
TRBV10-3	TRBJ2-2	AISDPGLAGGLNTGELF
TRBV29-1	TRBJ1-2	SVVMGQGLPNYGYT
TRBV19	TRBJ2-4	ASRELRDAKNIQY
TRBV7-2	TRBJ1-3	ASSSRSSGNTIY
TRBV5-1	TRBJ2-5	ASGRGYQETQY
TRBV29-1	TRBJ2-3	SVGLPTDTQY
TRBV4-2	TRBJ1-2	ASSQDSLYGYT
TRBV18	TRBJ1-1	ASSPRKGQQNTEAF
TRBV30	TRBJ1-1	AWSRGLNTEAF
TRBV27	TRBJ2-2	ASSLSGVNTGELF
TRBV7-6	TRBJ1-5	ASSLNTDGGGQPQH
TRBV7-9	TRBJ2-2	ASSYVGITGELF
TRBV30	TRBJ1-4	AWRVAGRTTNEKLF
TRBV2	TRBJ1-2	AGQEPNYGYT
TRBV6-4	TRBJ2-2	ASSEGTGGNTGELF
TRBV5-6	TRBJ2-7	ASGPWDRFTYEQY
TRBV5-1	TRBJ2-2	ASSLDRDTGELF
TRBV29-1	TRBJ1-2	SVATAANYGYT
TRBV5-6	TRBJ1-5	ASSFKGLRVPQH
TRBV7-3	TRBJ2-1	ASSLSPGPGLFSSYNEQF
TRBV27	TRBJ2-7	ASSSPRGSTSYEQY
TRBV19	TRBJ2-7	ASNPPRGEQY
TRBV5-6	TRBJ2-3	ASSFSVSITDTQY
TRBV2	TRBJ2-7	ASSEAVLWTAPYEQY
TRBV6-4	TRBJ2-2	ASSATGLAGELF
TRBV7-2	TRBJ1-1	ASSGIGRGTEAF
TRBV19	TRBJ1-1	ASSGQRNTEAF
TRBV5-1	TRBJ1-2	ASSLGGTPNYGYT
TRBV5-8	TRBJ1-1	ASSRVNTEAF
TRBV29-1	TRBJ2-1	SVTSNEQF
TRBV29-1	TRBJ1-1	SVVEQGRGSTEAF
TRBV4-2	TRBJ1-2	ASSQGGGMGGYT
TRBV6-1	TRBJ1-1	ASSEPGYPEAF
TRBV29-1	TRBJ2-1	SVESATQGRGEDEQF
TRBV5-1	TRBJ1-1	ASSPYGNSGNTEAF
TRBV19	TRBJ2-6	ASSIWERNSGANVLT